The rows below give T cell receptor beta chains drawn from one sample of a study of blood T cell repertoires in COVID-19. Libraries were prepared by immunoSEQ multiplex PCR; TCRdb keeps only in-frame clonotypes and omits some of them. The table includes about 98,000 clones, about 89% detected once. Sequenced: peripheral blood. The source of these receptors is a man in his fifties or sixties with acute or convalescent COVID-19. Both conserved end residues are part of each CDR3. The order of the fields is V gene, CDR3 length, J gene, clone size, D gene, CDR3 DNA, CDR3 protein. The D gene is left open where the match is weak. Rows give clone size only sometimes, using once, few, many, or a class for an expanded clone.

>TRBV10-2|15|TRBJ2-1|.|TRBD2
TGCGCCAGCAGGCCGGGACTAGCGAGTTACAATGAGCAGTTCTTC
CASRPGLASYNEQFF
>TRBV3-1/TRBV3-2|17|TRBJ2-7|.|TRBD2
TGTGCCAGCAGCCACGAGGGACTAGCGGGAGGCGTCTACGAGCAGTACTTC
CASSHEGLAGGVYEQYF
>TRBV5-5|13|TRBJ2-2|.|.
TGTGCCAGCAGCAGACGGGTCACCGGGGAGCTGTTTTTT
CASSRRVTGELFF
>TRBV18|14|TRBJ1-4|.|.
TGTGCCAGCTCACCGGGACTTGGGGATGAAAAACTGTTTTTT
CASSPGLGDEKLFF
>TRBV7-2|15|TRBJ2-5|.|TRBD2
TGTGCCAGCAGCTTACGGGGGCTAGCGGGAGAGACCCAGTACTTC
CASSLRGLAGETQYF
>TRBV25-1|13|TRBJ1-1|.|.
TGTGCCAGCAGTGTCTTGAGGAACACTGAAGCTTTCTTT
CASSVLRNTEAFF
>TRBV30|12|TRBJ1-1|.|.
TGTGCCTGGAGTGACAGTAATTCTGAAGCTTTCTTT
CAWSDSNSEAFF
>TRBV28|13|TRBJ1-1|few|.
TGTGCCAGCAGTTTTCGTGGAACAGGTGAAGCTTTCTTT
CASSFRGTGEAFF
>TRBV4-1|16|TRBJ1-2|.|TRBD1
TGCGCCAGCAGCCAAGGAGGTGGGACAGGGCGATATGGCTACACCTTC
CASSQGGGTGRYGYTF
>TRBV7-2|16|TRBJ1-4|once|TRBD1
TGTGCCAGCAGCTCAGACAGGGCTAGGACTAATGAAAAACTGTTTTTT
CASSSDRARTNEKLFF
>TRBV5-5|13|TRBJ2-1|.|TRBD2
TGTGCCAGCAGCTTGGGGCGGGAGTATGAGCAGTTCTTC
CASSLGREYEQFF
>TRBV18|13|TRBJ2-5|.|TRBD2
TGTGCCAGCTCTAGCGGGCAACAAGAGACCCAGTACTTC
CASSSGQQETQYF
>TRBV19|16|TRBJ1-1|.|.
TGTGCCAGTAGTATAAGCGGGGCGGGGCTGAACACTGAAGCTTTCTTT
CASSISGAGLNTEAFF
>TRBV3-1/TRBV3-2|11|TRBJ2-7|.|.
TGTGCCAGTAGCACATACTACGAGCAGTACTTC
CASSTYYEQYF
>TRBV19|15|TRBJ1-4|.|.
TGTGCCAGTAGTGAATACAGTAACGGAAATGAAAAACTGTTTTTT
CASSEYSNGNEKLFF
>TRBV3-1/TRBV3-2|15|TRBJ1-6|.|TRBD1
TGTGCCAGCAGCCAAGAGGGACAGGGGAATTCACCCCTCCACTTT
CASSQEGQGNSPLHF
>TRBV3-1/TRBV3-2|13|TRBJ2-7|.|TRBD2
TGTGCCAGCAGCGAAACTAGCGTCGACGAGCAGTACTTC
CASSETSVDEQYF
>TRBV11-2|17|TRBJ1-5|.|TRBD1
TGTGCCAGCAGCCCCGCTCCGGACAGGCGTAGCAATCAGCCCCAGCATTTT
CASSPAPDRRSNQPQHF
>TRBV2|15|TRBJ1-2|.|.
TGTGCCAGCAGCCTAGGGGGGGCGCAGGACTATGGCTACACCTTC
CASSLGGAQDYGYTF
>TRBV5-1|14|TRBJ2-7|few|.
TGCGCCAGCAGCTTGGAAGAGGTTTCCTACGAGCAGTACTTC
CASSLEEVSYEQYF
>TRBV24-1|19|TRBJ2-7|.|TRBD2
TGTGCCACCAGTCAGACGACGAGAGGGCTAGCGGGGTCTAGGTACGAGCAGTACTTC
CATSQTTRGLAGSRYEQYF
>TRBV10-3|15|TRBJ1-5|.|.
TGTGCCATCAGTCAGGGGAGAGACGGGGTGGAGCCCCAGCATTTT
CAISQGRDGVEPQHF
>TRBV27|16|TRBJ2-7|.|TRBD1
TGTGCCAGCAGTTCCCCGGGGACAGGGGGGATCTCGGAGCAGTACTTC
CASSSPGTGGISEQYF
>TRBV7-8|14|TRBJ2-7|.|.
TGTGCCAGCAGCCTCGTGGACTTGGCGAACGAGCAGTACTTC
CASSLVDLANEQYF
>TRBV3-1/TRBV3-2|15|TRBJ2-1|.|TRBD1
TGTGCCAGCAGCCGAGCTTGGGACAGATCCAATGAGCAGTTCTTC
CASSRAWDRSNEQFF
>TRBV5-5|15|TRBJ2-7|.|TRBD1
TGTGCCAGCAGCTTTGCCGGGACAGGGCGCTACGAGCAGTACTTC
CASSFAGTGRYEQYF
>TRBV5-4|14|TRBJ2-7|once|TRBD2
TGTGCCAGCAGCTATGGACTAGCGGGAAACGAGCAGTACTTC
CASSYGLAGNEQYF
>TRBV5-6|14|TRBJ2-7|.|TRBD2
TGTGCCAGCAGCCGAACTAGCGGGAGGAACGAGCAGTACTTC
CASSRTSGRNEQYF
>TRBV5-4|14|TRBJ2-1|.|.
TGTGCCAGCAGCTTCGACGGGGACTACAATGAGCAGTTCTTC
CASSFDGDYNEQFF
>TRBV5-6|16|TRBJ2-1|.|.
TGTGCCAGCAGCTTGGTCAGGCAGGGCAGCTACAATGAGCAGTTCTTC
CASSLVRQGSYNEQFF
>TRBV4-1|14|TRBJ2-1|.|.
TGCGCCAGCAGCCCCCGGACAGAATTCAATGAGCAGTTCTTC
CASSPRTEFNEQFF
>TRBV9|13|TRBJ2-3|once|TRBD1
TGTGCCAGCAGCGTCGACAGGGAGCGTACGCAGTATTTT
CASSVDRERTQYF
>TRBV14|13|TRBJ2-2|few|.
TGTGCCAGCAGCCAAGCTTCCCCCGGGGAGCTGTTTTTT
CASSQASPGELFF
>TRBV10-3|15|TRBJ1-3|.|.
TGTGCCATCAGTGAGTCGCACAGGGAGACAAACACCATATATTTT
CAISESHRETNTIYF
>TRBV11-2|15|TRBJ2-3|.|TRBD2
TGTGCCAGCAGCGGGGGACTAGCGGGCGGAGATACGCAGTATTTT
CASSGGLAGGDTQYF
>TRBV10-1|15|TRBJ1-1|.|.
TGCGCCAGCAGTGAGTCATGGGCGAAGAACACTGAAGCTTTCTTT
CASSESWAKNTEAFF
>TRBV5-1|16|TRBJ2-2|.|TRBD2
TGCGCCAGCAGCTTGGAAGCGGGAGGGAACACCGGGGAGCTGTTTTTT
CASSLEAGGNTGELFF
>TRBV3-1/TRBV3-2|14|TRBJ1-1|.|.
TGTGCCAGCAGCCAACAGGGTCTCAGCCCTGAAGCTTTCTTT
CASSQQGLSPEAFF
>TRBV19|13|TRBJ1-2|.|.
TGTGCCAGTCTGGGGCCGGGAGGCTATGGCTACACCTTC
CASLGPGGYGYTF
>TRBV18|17|TRBJ2-1|.|.
TGTGCCAGCTCACCTAACGCGGGGACTGGAACCTACAATGAGCAGTTCTTC
CASSPNAGTGTYNEQFF
>TRBV7-9|14|TRBJ2-2|.|TRBD1
TGTGCCAGCAGCTTCGGACAGGGGATCGGGGAGCTGTTTTTT
CASSFGQGIGELFF
>TRBV5-6|15|TRBJ1-2|few|TRBD1
TGTGCCAGCAGTCCATCCTTGAGGGGGCAATATGGCTACACCTTC
CASSPSLRGQYGYTF
>TRBV18|14|TRBJ1-1|.|.
TGTGCCAGCTCACGTGGACAGAGGAACACTGAAGCTTTCTTT
CASSRGQRNTEAFF
>TRBV2|17|TRBJ1-1|few|TRBD1
TGTGCCAGCAGTAAACAGGGGGCGAGGCTAAGGGACGCTGAAGCTTTCTTT
CASSKQGARLRDAEAFF
>TRBV3-1/TRBV3-2|18|TRBJ2-1|.|TRBD2
TGTGCCAGCAGCCCGGGACTAGCGGGAGGATATACCTACAATGAGCAGTTCTTC
CASSPGLAGGYTYNEQFF
>TRBV11-3|15|TRBJ2-7|.|.
TGTGCCAGCAGCCCGCTAGGACAGAAATCCTACGAGCAGTACTTC
CASSPLGQKSYEQYF
>TRBV6-1|16|TRBJ1-4|.|.
TGTGCCAGCAGTGAAGCGCGGGGGGGGATGAGTGAAAAACTGTTTTTT
CASSEARGGMSEKLFF
>TRBV18|16|TRBJ1-1|.|TRBD1
TGTGCCAGCTCCCTCGGACAGGGCACCTTGAACACTGAAGCTTTCTTT
CASSLGQGTLNTEAFF
>TRBV5-1|14|TRBJ2-7|once|.
TGCGCCAGCAGCTTGGAAGTAGGGGGCTACGAGCAGTACTTC
CASSLEVGGYEQYF
>TRBV6-5|16|TRBJ1-2|few|TRBD1
TGTGCCAGCAGTTACCAGGGAACAGGGGGTCACTATGGCTACACCTTC
CASSYQGTGGHYGYTF
>TRBV5-1|16|TRBJ2-1|.|TRBD2
TGCGCCAGCAGCAAACTAGCGGGAGTTATGTACAATGAGCAGTTCTTC
CASSKLAGVMYNEQFF